The 32 T cell receptor beta chains given below trace back to one sample, sequenced in a study of shared clonotypes between healthy human individuals. Terminally differentiated effector memory CD45RA+ cells were left out of the naive CD8 fraction, which was CD45RO-negative and positively selected for CCR7. Produced via immunoSEQ multiplex PCR; TCRdb's table is partial and in-frame only. The sample carries nearly 600,000 clones, around 95% recorded once. The sequencing sample was made of naive CD8+ T cells sorted from blood. These receptors were taken from a young woman in good health.

This rearrangement joins TRBV6-1 to TRBJ1-5; D perhaps matches TRBD1 (5 bases). Germline V gene lookup returns CDR1 MNHNS and CDR2 SASEGT. The CDR3 is 14 amino acids. V lost 6 bases to trimming and J lost 6 bases, with 15 bases between them. The chain's CDR3 is CASRSRQYLQPQHF. The CDR3 DNA reads TGTGCCAGCAGATCCAGACAGTACCTTCAGCCCCAGCATTTT.

V and J are TRBV7-9 and TRBJ2-5, with 7 bases identical to TRBD2. The end of the DNA is better explained by TRBJ2-7, so the J call may be wrong. There are 14 residues in the CDR3. The germline V gene encodes CDR1 SEHNR and CDR2 FQNEAQ (reference sequence). DNA for the CDR3: TGTGCCAGCACCCGGGAGGTTAGCTCCTACGAGCAGTACTTC. It yields the protein CASTREVSSYEQYF.

V and J are TRBV13 and TRBJ2-7; D ambiguous. Trimming took 0 bases from V and 0 from J, leaving 6 bases between them. This CDR3 is 14 amino acids long. The germline V gene encodes CDR1 PRHDT and CDR2 FYEKMQ (reference sequence). The CDR3 spells CASSLGGISYEQYF. CDR3 coding DNA: TGTGCCAGCAGCTTAGGCGGTATCTCCTACGAGCAGTACTTC.

A note on this clone: The sample carries other DNA sequences with the same CDR3. The chain joins TRBV27 to TRBJ2-3; TRBD2 agrees at 13 bases. Trimming cost V 5 bases and J 6 bases; bases outside gene matches: 8. The CDR3 has 16 amino acids. Germline V gene lookup returns CDR1 MNHEY and CDR2 SMNVEV (reference sequence). The CDR3 nucleotides are TGTGCCAGCAGTCGTATACTAGCGGGAGGGCCGGATACGCAGTATTTT. Translated, it gives CASSRILAGGPDTQYF.

J is TRBJ2-7 and V is TRBV4-1; 11 bases map to TRBD2. Looked up from germline, CDR1 is MGHRA and CDR2 is YSYEKL. The CDR3 sequence is 16 residues long. V dropped 1 base and J dropped 7; count of bases not matched to a gene: 9. CDR3 coding DNA: TGCGCCAGCAGCCAAGTGATAGCGGGAGGGCCAGGGGAGCAGTACTTC. Its protein product is CASSQVIAGGPGEQYF.

The rearrangement uses TRBV10-3 and TRBJ2-1; D possibly uses TRBD1 or TRBD2 (6 bases each). Germline CDR1 ENHRY, CDR2 SYGVKD. V was shortened by 7 bases and J by 3 bases, with 10 bases between the two germline ends. This CDR3 is 13 amino acids long. CDR3 coding DNA: TGTGCCATCAAGGGGGGCGGCTACAATGAGCAGTTCTTC. It translates to CAIKGGGYNEQFF.

This sequence joins TRBV19 and TRBJ2-2, with unresolved D. This CDR3 is built from 12 residues. The germline V gene has CDR1 LNHDA and CDR2 SQIVND (reference sequence). V gave up 7 bases and J gave up 1 base, with 4 bases separating them. This CDR3 reads CASKENTGELFF. CDR3 DNA sequence: TGTGCCAGTAAGGAGAACACCGGGGAGCTGTTTTTT.

This clone occurred a few times. The chain has TRBV19 and TRBJ1-2; D ambiguous. The germline V gene has CDR1 LNHDA and CDR2 SQIVND (reference sequence). The V end lost 8 bases, the J end lost 0 bases, and 13 bases lay between the germline ends. This CDR3 is built from 14 residues. For the CDR3, the DNA is TGTGCCAGTGTACAACCGAACACTAACTATGGCTACACCTTC. It specifies CASVQPNTNYGYTF.

This clone appeared a single time. The chain recombines TRBV9 with TRBJ2-4; 7 bases map to TRBD2. Germline V lookup: CDR1 SGDLS, CDR2 YYNGEE. J was trimmed by 8 bases and V by 4 bases; bases with no gene match: 9. CDR3 size: 14 residues. The CDR3 DNA sequence: TGTGCCAGCAGCTTCGCTGGCGGGAGCGACATTCAGTACTTC. It specifies CASSFAGGSDIQYF.

On this clone itself: Other DNA sequences in the sample encode the same CDR3. The chain uses TRBV19 and TRBJ2-7; TRBD2 matches at 8 bases. CDR3 length: 14 amino acids. Trimming at V came to 1 base and at J to 3 bases, leaving 2 bases not matched to a gene. From germline, CDR1 is LNHDA and CDR2 SQIVND (reference sequence). The CDR3 loop reads CASSIAGGGYEQYF. For the CDR3, the DNA is TGTGCCAGTAGTATAGCGGGAGGGGGCTACGAGCAGTACTTC.

This chain uses TRBV4-1 with TRBJ1-5; D gene ambiguous. The CDR3 totals 15 residues. V was clipped by 8 bases and J by 0 bases, with 14 bases between them. From germline, CDR1 is MGHRA and CDR2 YSYEKL. CDR3 residues: CASGGVTNSNQPQHF. The CDR3 nucleotides are TGCGCCAGCGGCGGGGTGACAAATAGCAATCAGCCCCAGCATTTT.

The chain links TRBV28 to TRBJ1-3, with D perhaps matching TRBD1 (5 bases). Germline assignment: CDR1 MDHEN and CDR2 SYDVKM. The CDR3 consists of 15 residues. V was cut by 4 bases and J by 0 bases, with 10 bases left in between. The CDR3 sequence: CASSWGGSSGNTIYF. The CDR3 DNA is TGTGCCAGCAGTTGGGGCGGGAGCTCTGGAAACACCATATATTTT. The whole variable domain, remainder taken from reference TRBV28 and TRBJ1-3, is DVKVTQSSRYLVKRTGEKVFLECVQDMDHENMFWYRQDPGLGLRLIYFSYDVKMKEKGDIPEGYSVSREKKERFSLILESASTNQTSMYLCASSWGGSSGNTIYFGEGSWLTVV.

The rearrangement joins TRBV27 to TRBJ2-7; 9 nucleotides agree with TRBD2. The CDR3 is 12 amino acids. Germline assignment: CDR1 MNHEY and CDR2 SMNVEV (reference sequence). Losses at the gene ends were 9 bases for V and 4 bases for J; bases not matched to a gene: 4. In nucleotides, the CDR3 is TGTGCCAGTGGACTAGCGCAGTACGAGCAGTACTTC. Encoded protein: CASGLAQYEQYF.

V usage is TRBV19 and J usage is TRBJ1-1; D ambiguous. Trimming took 9 bases from V and 8 from J, leaving 19 bases between them. There are 13 residues in the CDR3. Germline CDR1 and CDR2: LNHDA and SQIVND (reference sequence). CDR3 nucleotides: TGTGCCAGCCGAGACCCTGGGGAGGGAGAAGCTTTCTTT. This codes for CASRDPGEGEAFF.

The chain recombines TRBV29-1 with TRBJ2-7; no reliable D call. Germline CDR1 reads SQVTM; CDR2 reads ANQGSEA. There are 11 residues in the CDR3. V was cut by 2 bases and J by 6 bases, with 8 bases left in between. For the CDR3, the DNA is TGCAGCGTTGAACACGGGCCCGAGCAGTACTTC. It translates to CSVEHGPEQYF.

V and J are TRBV2 and TRBJ2-1; 7 positions match TRBD2. Germline CDR1 is SNHLY and CDR2 is FYNNEI. V shed 11 bases and J 0 bases; nucleotides not matched to a gene: 7. The CDR3 contains 14 residues. The CDR3 DNA follows: TGTGCCGCACAATGGGGGGGCTCCTACAATGAGCAGTTCTTC. It codes for CAAQWGGSYNEQFF.

J is TRBJ1-2 and V is TRBV6-1; possible D gene TRBD1, 5 bases. Germline values: CDR1 MNHNS, CDR2 SASEGT. The V and J ends lost 3 bases and 4 bases respectively, with 12 bases between them. This CDR3 has 14 amino acids. This CDR3 is CASSELGQGYGYTF. The DNA for the CDR3 is TGTGCCAGCAGTGAGCTGGGCCAGGGCTATGGCTACACCTTC.

The chain couples TRBV2 to TRBJ2-7, with 11 bases matching TRBD1. Unmatched junction bases numbered 3, after V lost 1 base and J lost 4 bases. Germline V lookup: CDR1 SNHLY, CDR2 FYNNEI. The CDR3 loop spans 15 amino acids. The CDR3 sequence: CASSEVGTGGYEQYF. The CDR3 bases are TGTGCCAGCAGTGAAGTGGGGACAGGGGGGTACGAGCAGTACTTC.

V and J are TRBV6-5 and TRBJ2-1; a possible D gene is TRBD2 (5 bases). Trimming pared 2 bases from V and 5 bases from J, leaving 10 bases between. This CDR3 region has 14 residues. The germline gives CDR1 MNHEY, CDR2 SVGAGI. This CDR3 is CASSYPGNHNEQFF. CDR3 nucleotides: TGTGCCAGCAGTTACCCCGGGAACCACAATGAGCAGTTCTTC.

On this clone itself: The junction differs from germline at one of its ends, possibly a read error. The CDR3 loop reads CASSVSGAIYSEQFF. The DNA for the CDR3 is TGTGCCAGCAGCGTAAGTGGTGCGATCTACAGTGAGCAGTTCTTC. The chain employs TRBV9 and TRBJ2-1; D ambiguous. The CDR3 covers 15 residues. From germline, CDR1 is SGDLS and CDR2 YYNGEE. Full variable domain (remainder filled in from reference TRBV9 and TRBJ2-1): DSGVTQTPKHLITATGQRVTLRCSPRSGDLSVYWYQQSLDQGLQFLIQYYNGEERAKGNILERFSAQQFPDLHSELNLSSLELGDSALYFCASSVSGAIYSEQFFGPGTRLTVL.

V usage is TRBV19 and J usage is TRBJ1-5, with a tentative D call TRBD1 (6 bases). The CDR3 has 15 amino acids. V was clipped by 3 bases and J by 6 bases, with 15 bases between them. CDR1 is LNHDA, CDR2 SQIVND, per germline (reference sequence). CDR3 coding DNA: TGTGCCAGTAGTATGGTTAACGCAGGGGTTCAGCCCCAGCATTTT. It encodes CASSMVNAGVQPQHF.

The chain links TRBV29-1 to TRBJ1-3; D gene ambiguous. The germline CDR1 and CDR2 sequences are SQVTM and ANQGSEA. Trimming took off 4 bases at V and 1 base at J, with 11 bases between the two ends. This CDR3 spans 14 amino acids. In DNA form, the CDR3 reads TGCAGCGTTGCAAGGGCAGAGTCTGGAAACACCATATATTTT. Translating gives CSVARAESGNTIYF.

The genes are TRBV25-1 and TRBJ2-1, with a possible D match to TRBD2 (5 bases). The CDR3 has 16 amino acids. Per germline, CDR1 MGHDK and CDR2 SYGVNS. V was clipped by 3 bases and J by 2 bases, with 14 bases between them. CDR3 nucleotides: TGTGCCAGCAGTGACCCCCCCCAACTAGCCTACAATGAGCAGTTCTTC. Residues: CASSDPPQLAYNEQFF.

The sample holds one count of this clone. The chain uses TRBV5-4 and TRBJ2-3; D gene uncertain. The CDR3 sequence is 12 residues long. CDR1 and CDR2 (germline): SGHNT, YYREEE (reference sequence). V was cut by 2 bases and J by 9 bases, with 10 bases left in between. CDR3: CASSFNGGTQYF. Written as DNA, the CDR3 is TGTGCCAGCAGCTTTAACGGTGGGACGCAGTATTTT.

V and J are TRBV7-6 and TRBJ2-7, with 9 bases fitting TRBD2. Germline-derived CDR1 and CDR2 are SGHVS and FNYEAQ. CDR3 size: 16 residues. The V segment lost 0 bases and the J segment 2 bases; nucleotides outside the gene matches: 5. The CDR3 region is CASSLAPSGGTYEQYF. As DNA, the CDR3 is TGTGCCAGCAGCTTAGCCCCGAGCGGGGGGACCTACGAGCAGTACTTC.

V gene TRBV27 combines with J gene TRBJ2-4; D gene uncertain. Germline V lookup: CDR1 MNHEY, CDR2 SMNVEV (reference sequence). V lost 0 bases to trimming and J lost 5 bases, with 5 bases between them. This CDR3 is built from 13 residues. CDR3 region: CASSLSPQNIQYF. The CDR3 nucleotides are TGTGCCAGCAGTTTATCCCCACAAAACATTCAGTACTTC.

The chain is built from TRBV9 and TRBJ1-1; 9 bases agree with TRBD1. V dropped 4 bases and J dropped 4; count of bases not matched to a gene: 5. The CDR3 has 14 residues. CDR1 is SGDLS, CDR2 YYNGEE, per germline. The DNA of the CDR3 is TGTGCCAGCAGCAAGACAGGGGGTTCCACTGAAGCTTTCTTT. It encodes CASSKTGGSTEAFF. Full variable domain (outside the CDR3, taken from reference TRBV9 and TRBJ1-1): DSGVTQTPKHLITATGQRVTLRCSPRSGDLSVYWYQQSLDQGLQFLIQYYNGEERAKGNILERFSAQQFPDLHSELNLSSLELGDSALYFCASSKTGGSTEAFFGQGTRLTVV.

The J gene is TRBJ2-7, the V gene TRBV5-6; D might be TRBD2 (5 bases). V was pared by 0 bases and J by 7 bases, with 11 bases between. There are 13 residues in the CDR3. The germline V gene encodes CDR1 SGHDT and CDR2 YYEEEE. The CDR3 DNA follows: TGTGCCAGCAGCTTGGGACTACGGCGGGAGCAGTACTTC. Translated: CASSLGLRREQYF. The variable domain in full, with the rest retrieved from reference TRBV5-6 and TRBJ2-7, is DAGVTQSPTHLIKTRGQQVTLRCSPKSGHDTVSWYQQALGQGPQFIFQYYEEEERQRGNFPDRFSGHQFPNYSSELNVNALLLGDSALYLCASSLGLRREQYFGPGTRLTVT.

Worth noting for this clone: The sample carries other DNA sequences with the same CDR3. This sequence joins TRBV10-2 and TRBJ2-3; 8 nucleotides match TRBD2. The CDR3 has 14 residues. Trimming took 3 bases from V and 1 from J; bases not matched to a gene: 0. From germline, CDR1 is WSHSY and CDR2 SAAADI. CDR3 loop: CASSEAGGTDTQYF. The CDR3 DNA reads as TGCGCCAGCAGTGAAGCGGGGGGCACAGATACGCAGTATTTT.

The CDR3 protein is CASSQYPQVTNTGELFF. CDR3 coding DNA: TGCGCCAGCAGCCAATATCCACAGGTTACGAACACCGGGGAGCTGTTTTTT. V gene TRBV4-1 combines with J gene TRBJ2-2, with a weak D call TRBD1 (5 bases). Trimming stripped 2 bases from V and 0 bases from J, with 13 bases between. Per germline, CDR1 MGHRA and CDR2 YSYEKL. The CDR3 extends over 17 amino acids.

This clone came up once. This chain links TRBV13 with TRBJ1-5; D is undetermined. Germline V gene lookup returns CDR1 PRHDT and CDR2 FYEKMQ (reference sequence). Deletions cut 0 bases from V and 4 bases from J, with 7 bases between. CDR3 length: 14 amino acids. CDR3 protein: CASSLGRGNQPQHF. In DNA form, the CDR3 reads TGTGCCAGCAGCTTAGGCCGGGGAAATCAGCCCCAGCATTTT.

The chain combines TRBV28 with TRBJ1-6; D is uncertain. V dropped 3 bases and J dropped 0 bases, with 12 bases sitting between them. The CDR3 is 17 residues long. CDR1 is MDHEN, CDR2 SYDVKM, per germline. The CDR3 sequence is CASSLWRIASYNSPLHF. The CDR3 nucleotides read TGTGCCAGCAGTTTGTGGCGGATCGCCTCCTATAATTCACCCCTCCACTTT.